A selection of T cell receptor beta chains follows, all from one sample in a study of cytomegalovirus exposure and HLA in healthy donors. Some clones are missing from TCRdb's copy, which holds only in-frame ones; the method was immunoSEQ multiplex PCR. The sample shows around 130,000 clones, 80% to 90% of them seen only once. Source material: PBMCs. All receptors derive from a woman aged 40 to 50 in good health and CMV-seropositive. CDR3s leave out the opening cysteine and the closing phenylalanine or tryptophan. Each record gives: J gene, D gene, V gene, CDR3 protein. A D gene is named only where the DNA matches it firmly.

j_gene: TRBJ2-5; d_gene: .; v_gene: TRBV4-1; CDR3aa: ASSQDRGAAGEETQY
j_gene: TRBJ2-1; d_gene: .; v_gene: TRBV7-8; CDR3aa: ASSLAGAPWNEQF
j_gene: TRBJ1-1; d_gene: .; v_gene: TRBV10-3; CDR3aa: AISVSGNTEAF
j_gene: TRBJ2-5; d_gene: TRBD1; v_gene: TRBV10-3; CDR3aa: AIQPGQDLGETQY
j_gene: TRBJ2-5; d_gene: TRBD2; v_gene: TRBV2; CDR3aa: ASSEAPSGGQETQY
j_gene: TRBJ2-7; d_gene: TRBD2; v_gene: TRBV5-1; CDR3aa: ASSLGGTSAYEQY
j_gene: TRBJ2-1; d_gene: .; v_gene: TRBV18; CDR3aa: ASSPGSISLNEQF
j_gene: TRBJ2-7; d_gene: .; v_gene: TRBV10-3; CDR3aa: AISESRASGYEQY
j_gene: TRBJ1-5; d_gene: .; v_gene: TRBV27; CDR3aa: ASSLSRQRNQPQH
j_gene: TRBJ1-6; d_gene: TRBD1; v_gene: TRBV6-5; CDR3aa: ASRLGQRHSPLH
j_gene: TRBJ1-5; d_gene: TRBD1; v_gene: TRBV5-1; CDR3aa: ASSLRQGAQPQH